The rows below give T cell receptor beta chains drawn from one sample of a study of control samples from healthy donors and cancer patients. Clones were sequenced by immunoSEQ multiplex PCR, and TCRdb holds only the in-frame ones, with some missing. This table has 65,000 to 90,000 clones, around 90% appearing once. Sample: PBMCs. The receptor set was obtained from a woman in her forties or fifties with colorectal cancer. Each CDR3 is given with its conserved first and last residue. D genes are given only for firm matches. Clone size appears in some rows only: once, few, many, or a class for an expanded clone.

TRBD2 TRBJ2-3 TRBV7-9 - TGTGCCAGCAGCTTAGACTTAGCGGGGGGGCTAGGGACAGATACGCAGTATTTT CASSLDLAGGLGTDTQYF
TRBD2 TRBJ2-1 TRBV28 - TGTGCCAGCAGTTCCCGAGGACTAGCGGGGGCATATGAGCAGTTCTTC CASSSRGLAGAYEQFF
- TRBJ1-5 TRBV30 - TGTGCCTGGGCCCCGATAGGGGATAGCAATCAGCCCCAGCATTTT CAWAPIGDSNQPQHF
- TRBJ1-1 TRBV6-5 - TGTGCCAGCAGTTATGATACAACAGGGTCCACTGAAGCTTTCTTT CASSYDTTGSTEAFF
- TRBJ2-3 TRBV7-3 - TGTGCCAGCAGCTCGCCGGTGGGAAGCAGCACAGATACGCAGTATTTT CASSSPVGSSTDTQYF
TRBD2 TRBJ2-3 TRBV7-3 - TGTGCCAGCAGCCGAGCGGGGGGGCTCGCAGATACGCAGTATTTT CASSRAGGLADTQYF
TRBD2 TRBJ2-2 TRBV6-2/TRBV6-3 - TGTGCCAGCAGTTTGCGGGGGTTCGGGGAGCTGTTTTTT CASSLRGFGELFF
TRBD1 TRBJ1-1 TRBV10-2 - TGCGCCAGCAGTGAACGGGACAGGGTTAACACTGAAGCTTTCTTT CASSERDRVNTEAFF
TRBD1 TRBJ1-1 TRBV23-1 once TGCGCCAGCAGCCCAGGGGGCAGGATCACTGAAGCTTTCTTT CASSPGGRITEAFF
- TRBJ2-5 TRBV5-4 - TGTGCCAGCAGCCAAAAGGGGAGCCAAGAGACCCAGTACTTC CASSQKGSQETQYF
TRBD2 TRBJ2-1 TRBV3-1/TRBV3-2 - TGTGCCAGCAGCCAAGATCCGGGACTAGCCAATGAGCAGTTCTTC CASSQDPGLANEQFF
- TRBJ1-5 TRBV6-5 - TGTGCCAGCGCGTCTTCCTGGAATCAGCCCCAGCATTTT CASASSWNQPQHF
- TRBJ1-3 TRBV6-5 - TGTGCCAGCACCCCGGCGGGGAAGGGCGGAAACACCATATATTTT CASTPAGKGGNTIYF
TRBD2 TRBJ2-5 TRBV28 - TGTGCCAGCAGTTCCAGCGGGGGGGAAGAGACCCAGTACTTC CASSSSGGEETQYF
TRBD2 TRBJ2-3 TRBV27 - TGTGCCAGCACCCGACGGGGGGGCACAGATACGCAGTATTTT CASTRRGGTDTQYF
- TRBJ2-6 TRBV4-1 once TGCGCCAGCAGCCGACTCCTCGGTGATCCCCGACTCTCTGGGGCCAACGTCCTGACTTTC CASSRLLGDPRLSGANVLTF
- TRBJ1-2 TRBV4-1 - TGCGCCAGCAGCCAAGTTTTCGACGGGATAGGAGGCTACACCTTC CASSQVFDGIGGYTF
- TRBJ1-5 TRBV2 - TGTGCCAGCAGTGGGCTACAGCACTCTTTCAGCAATCAGCCCCAGCATTTT CASSGLQHSFSNQPQHF
TRBD1 TRBJ1-2 TRBV5-1 - TGCGCCAGCAGCGTCGGGACAGGGTTCCTCTATGGCTACACCTTC CASSVGTGFLYGYTF
- TRBJ2-3 TRBV18 - TGTGCCAGCTCACGACAGGATAGCACAGATACGCAGTATTTT CASSRQDSTDTQYF
- TRBJ1-5 TRBV4-1 - TGCGCCAGCAGCCATTTGTTTAATAGCAATCAGCCCCAGCATTTT CASSHLFNSNQPQHF
- TRBJ2-5 TRBV28 - TGTGCCAGCGGATCCTCGGAGACCCAGTACTTC CASGSSETQYF
- TRBJ1-2 TRBV9 - TGTGCCAGCAGCGTATATATCAGGGGTGGCTACACCTTC CASSVYIRGGYTF
- TRBJ2-3 TRBV7-9 - TGTGCCAGCAGCTTAGGTCAAGGGATCGGCACAGATACGCAGTATTTT CASSLGQGIGTDTQYF
- TRBJ2-1 TRBV6-5 - TGTGCCAGCAGCCGCGACAGCAATGAGCAGTTCTTC CASSRDSNEQFF
- TRBJ1-1 TRBV7-2 - TGTGCCAGCAGCGCCCACAGGGTACGGAACACTGAAGCTTTCTTT CASSAHRVRNTEAFF
- TRBJ1-4 TRBV29-1 medium-sized TGCAGCGTTGGGTATCTGACTAATGAAAAACTGTTTTTT CSVGYLTNEKLFF
- TRBJ2-1 TRBV19 - TGTGCCAGTAGTATAACCGGGACATTCGGCAATGAGCAGTTCTTC CASSITGTFGNEQFF
TRBD1 TRBJ1-2 TRBV30 - TGTGCCTGGAGTGTTTCTCGACAGGGGCGCAGATCCTCTGGCTACACCTTC CAWSVSRQGRRSSGYTF
- TRBJ1-1 TRBV10-1 - TGCGCCAGCTCACCCATGGACAGAATGAACAGTGAAGCTTTCTTT CASSPMDRMNSEAFF
- TRBJ1-2 TRBV3-1/TRBV3-2 - TGTGCCAGCAGCCGCGGGGGGGAGGAAAATGGCTACACCTTC CASSRGGEENGYTF
- TRBJ1-2 TRBV6-4 - TGTGCCAGCAGGGCTCATACAGAGAACTATGGCTACACCTTC CASRAHTENYGYTF
- TRBJ1-2 TRBV6-5 - TGTGCCAGCAGTTACTCGTCGGGGTATAACTATGGCTACACCTTC CASSYSSGYNYGYTF
- TRBJ2-5 TRBV5-6 - TGTGCCAGCAGCCGTCAACTAGACCCTAGAGAGACCCAGTACTTC CASSRQLDPRETQYF
- TRBJ2-5 TRBV10-2 - TGCGCCAGCAGGCCTCTGGGGGCCCCAGAGACCCAGTACTTC CASRPLGAPETQYF
- TRBJ2-1 TRBV6-5 - TGTGCCAGCAGTTACTCCCAGGGGGGATACAATGAGCAGTTCTTC CASSYSQGGYNEQFF
TRBD1 TRBJ1-1 TRBV5-1 - TGCGCCAGCAGCCCCGGGGACAGTATTCCGAGAGTCACTGAAGCTTTCTTT CASSPGDSIPRVTEAFF
TRBD2 TRBJ2-5 TRBV2 - TGTGCCAGCAGTTGGGGTCCGGGACTAGCGGGGAAAGAGACCCAGTACTTC CASSWGPGLAGKETQYF
- TRBJ1-2 TRBV7-2 - TGTGCCAGCAGCTTAGCGGCCAGTTCTAACTATGGCTACACCTTC CASSLAASSNYGYTF
- TRBJ2-3 TRBV5-1 - TGCGCCAGCAGCTTGGTAGGCGGGGGCCTCAGCACAGATACGCAGTATTTT CASSLVGGGLSTDTQYF
- TRBJ2-6 TRBV4-2 - TGTGCCAGCAGCCAAGATTTGGGTACTCGCCCCTCTGGGGCCAACGTCCTGACTTTC CASSQDLGTRPSGANVLTF
TRBD1 TRBJ1-1 TRBV28 - TGTGCCAGCAGGACTAACAGGGGTTGGACTGAAGCTTTCTTT CASRTNRGWTEAFF
- TRBJ2-5 TRBV6-1 - TGTGCCAGCAGTGGGCGCGGACAGTCCTCCGCCCCCGAAGAGACCCAGTACTTC CASSGRGQSSAPEETQYF
- TRBJ1-3 TRBV2 - TGTGCCAGCAGACTAGGGGACACCATATATTTT CASRLGDTIYF
- TRBJ1-2 TRBV25-1 - TGTGCCAGCAGTGAATGGGGTGGAGACTATGGCTACACCTTC CASSEWGGDYGYTF
- TRBJ1-1 TRBV12-3/TRBV12-4 - TGTGCCAGCAGTTTAAGGGAGAACACTGAAGCTTTCTTT CASSLRENTEAFF
- TRBJ2-1 TRBV6-2/TRBV6-3 once TGTGCCAGCAGTTTTACTAGCCATGAGCAGTTCTTC CASSFTSHEQFF
- TRBJ1-5 TRBV5-8 - TGTGCCAGCAGCTTGTATTCGGGGGTGGGTCAGCCCCAGCATTTT CASSLYSGVGQPQHF
TRBD1 TRBJ2-2 TRBV6-2/TRBV6-3 - TGTGCCAGCAGTATAGGGACAGGGCAACTGTTTTTT CASSIGTGQLFF
TRBD1 TRBJ1-2 TRBV28 - TGTGCCAGCAGCTACAGGGGCCCAGGCCCCTATGGCTACACCTTC CASSYRGPGPYGYTF
- TRBJ2-2 TRBV11-2 - TGTGCCAGCAGCCCCTCCCTGGGGGGGCCGGACACCGGGGAGCTGTTTTTT CASSPSLGGPDTGELFF
- TRBJ1-1 TRBV2 - TGTGCCAGCACCAAGACAGAGTCGAACACTGAAGCTTTCTTT CASTKTESNTEAFF
- TRBJ1-2 TRBV9 - TGTGCCAGCAGCTCCCGGACCGACTACGGCTACACCTTC CASSSRTDYGYTF